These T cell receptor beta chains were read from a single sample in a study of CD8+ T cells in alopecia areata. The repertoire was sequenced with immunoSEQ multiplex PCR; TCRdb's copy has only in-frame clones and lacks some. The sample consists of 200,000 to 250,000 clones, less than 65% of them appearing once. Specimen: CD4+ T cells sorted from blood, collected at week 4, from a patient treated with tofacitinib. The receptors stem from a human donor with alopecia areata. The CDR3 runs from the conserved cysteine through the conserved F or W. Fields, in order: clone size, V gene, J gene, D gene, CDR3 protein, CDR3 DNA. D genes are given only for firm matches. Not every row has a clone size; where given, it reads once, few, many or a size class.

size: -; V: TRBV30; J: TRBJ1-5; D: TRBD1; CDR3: CAWSVQGRGQPQHF; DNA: TGTGCCTGGAGTGTACAGGGGAGGGGTCAGCCCCAGCATTTT
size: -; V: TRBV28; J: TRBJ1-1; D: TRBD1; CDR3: CASRRQGRTEAFF; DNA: TGTGCCAGCAGACGACAGGGGAGGACTGAAGCTTTCTTT
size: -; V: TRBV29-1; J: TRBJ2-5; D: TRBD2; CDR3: CSVDSSGSETQYF; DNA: TGCAGCGTTGATTCTAGCGGAAGTGAGACCCAGTACTTC
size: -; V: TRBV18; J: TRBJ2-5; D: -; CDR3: CASSPQTGSQETQYF; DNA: TGTGCCAGCTCGCCCCAAACGGGGAGTCAAGAGACCCAGTACTTC
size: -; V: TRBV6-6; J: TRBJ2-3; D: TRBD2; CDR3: CASSRTSGLSDTQYF; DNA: TGTGCCAGCAGTCGGACTAGCGGGTTATCAGATACGCAGTATTTT
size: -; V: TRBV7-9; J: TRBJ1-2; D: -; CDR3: CASSSRRTAEHYGYTF; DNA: TGTGCCAGCAGCTCCCGACGAACAGCGGAGCACTATGGCTACACCTTC
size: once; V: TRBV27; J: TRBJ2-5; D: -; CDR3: CASRGAPGAQYF; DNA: TGTGCCAGCAGGGGGGCCCCGGGGGCCCAGTACTTC
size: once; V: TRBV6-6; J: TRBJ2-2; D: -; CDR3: CASNTGELFF; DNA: TGTGCCAGCAACACCGGGGAGCTGTTTTTT
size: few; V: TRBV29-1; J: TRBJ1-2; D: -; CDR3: CSVLGSYGYTF; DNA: TGCAGCGTCTTGGGAAGCTATGGCTACACCTTC
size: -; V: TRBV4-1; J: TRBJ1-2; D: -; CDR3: CASSPWIGDGYTF; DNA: TGCGCCAGCAGCCCCTGGATCGGAGATGGCTACACCTTC
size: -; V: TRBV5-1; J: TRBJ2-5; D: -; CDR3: CASSLAMSGAQETQYF; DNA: TGCGCCAGCAGCTTGGCCATGTCGGGGGCTCAAGAGACCCAGTACTTC
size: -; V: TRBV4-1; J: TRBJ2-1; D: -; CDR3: CASSLGGNEQFF; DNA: TGCGCCAGCAGCCTTGGAGGGAATGAGCAGTTCTTC
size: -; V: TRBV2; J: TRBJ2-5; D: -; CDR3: CASSEWAAQYF; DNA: TGTGCCAGCAGTGAATGGGCGGCCCAGTACTTC
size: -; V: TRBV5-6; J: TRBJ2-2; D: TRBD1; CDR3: CASTAGGEVTGELFF; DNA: TGTGCCAGCACCGCAGGGGGCGAGGTCACCGGGGAGCTGTTTTTT
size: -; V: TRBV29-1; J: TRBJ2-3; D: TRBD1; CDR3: CSVARGRGDTQYF; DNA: TGCAGCGTTGCCAGGGGGCGAGGAGATACGCAGTATTTT
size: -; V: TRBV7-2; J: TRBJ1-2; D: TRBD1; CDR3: CASSVTGGYGYTF; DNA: TGTGCCAGCAGCGTAACAGGGGGTTATGGCTACACCTTC
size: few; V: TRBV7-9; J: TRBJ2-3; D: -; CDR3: CASRLGAAYTDTQYF; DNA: TGTGCCAGCAGGTTGGGGGCAGCCTACACAGATACGCAGTATTTT
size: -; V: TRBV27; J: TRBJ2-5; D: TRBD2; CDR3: CASSVGTRGTQYF; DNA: TGTGCCAGCAGTGTCGGGACTAGGGGGACCCAGTACTTC
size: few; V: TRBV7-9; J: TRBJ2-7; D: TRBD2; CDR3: CASSSAGGLEQYF; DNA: TGTGCCAGCAGCTCAGCGGGGGGGCTCGAGCAGTACTTC
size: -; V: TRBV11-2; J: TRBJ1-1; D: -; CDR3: CASSLRGNTEAFF; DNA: TGTGCCAGCAGCTTGCGGGGGAACACTGAAGCTTTCTTT
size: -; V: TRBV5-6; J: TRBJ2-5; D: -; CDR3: CASTLRGETQYF; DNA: TGTGCCAGCACCTTAAGGGGAGAGACCCAGTACTTC
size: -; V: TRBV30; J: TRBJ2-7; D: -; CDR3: CAWSVPPGEQYF; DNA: TGTGCCTGGAGTGTACCCCCGGGCGAGCAGTACTTC
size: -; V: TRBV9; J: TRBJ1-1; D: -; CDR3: CASSVDSNTEAFF; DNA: TGTGCCAGCAGCGTAGACTCGAACACTGAAGCTTTCTTT
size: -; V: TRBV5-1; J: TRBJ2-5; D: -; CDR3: CASSLSSGGQETQYF; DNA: TGCGCCAGCAGCTTGAGTTCTGGCGGCCAAGAGACCCAGTACTTC
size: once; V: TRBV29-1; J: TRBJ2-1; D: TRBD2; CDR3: CSARPAGVLNEQFF; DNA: TGCAGCGCCAGGCCCGCGGGGGTTCTCAATGAGCAGTTCTTC
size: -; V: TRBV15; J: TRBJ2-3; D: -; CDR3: CATSSLKMDTQYF; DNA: TGTGCCACCAGCAGCCTCAAAATGGATACGCAGTATTTT
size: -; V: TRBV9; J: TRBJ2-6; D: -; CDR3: CASSVGLSSGANVLTF; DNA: TGTGCCAGCAGCGTAGGGCTGTCCTCTGGGGCCAACGTCCTGACTTTC
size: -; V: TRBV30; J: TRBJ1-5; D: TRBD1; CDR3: CAWSVTGKSYQPQHF; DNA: TGTGCCTGGAGCGTGACAGGGAAATCGTATCAGCCCCAGCATTTT
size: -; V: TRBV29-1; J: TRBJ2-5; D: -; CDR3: CSGTLGGEETQYF; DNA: TGCAGCGGCACCCTGGGGGGCGAGGAGACCCAGTACTTC
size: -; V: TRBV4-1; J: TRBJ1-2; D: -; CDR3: CASSQDTSNYGYTF; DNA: TGCGCCAGCAGCCAAGACACGAGCAACTATGGCTACACCTTC
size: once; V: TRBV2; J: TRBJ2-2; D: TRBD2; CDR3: CASNQAGAGELFF; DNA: TGTGCCAGCAACCAAGCGGGAGCCGGGGAGCTGTTTTTT
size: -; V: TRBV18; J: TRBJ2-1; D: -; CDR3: CASSPAPQVRNEQFF; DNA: TGTGCCAGCTCACCAGCCCCCCAGGTCCGCAATGAGCAGTTCTTC
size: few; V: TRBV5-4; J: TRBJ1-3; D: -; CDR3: CASSLGQNSGNTIYF; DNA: TGTGCCAGCAGCTTAGGACAGAACTCTGGAAACACCATATATTTT
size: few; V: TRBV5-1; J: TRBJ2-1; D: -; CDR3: CASSLGDRSEQFF; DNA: TGCGCCAGCAGCTTGGGGGATAGGAGTGAGCAGTTCTTC
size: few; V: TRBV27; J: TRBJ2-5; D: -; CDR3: CASSWSFLQETQYF; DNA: TGTGCCAGCAGTTGGAGCTTCCTCCAAGAGACCCAGTACTTC
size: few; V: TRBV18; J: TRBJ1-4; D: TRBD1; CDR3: CASSSMTGEAEKLFF; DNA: TGTGCCAGCTCGTCAATGACAGGGGAGGCTGAAAAACTGTTTTTT
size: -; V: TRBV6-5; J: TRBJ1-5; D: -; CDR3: CASSYQVTQPQHF; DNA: TGTGCCAGCAGTTATCAGGTGACTCAGCCCCAGCATTTT
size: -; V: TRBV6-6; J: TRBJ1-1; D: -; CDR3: CASSYRQVNTEAFF; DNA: TGTGCCAGCAGTTACAGGCAGGTGAACACTGAAGCTTTCTTT
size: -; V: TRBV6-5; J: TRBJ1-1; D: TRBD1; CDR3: CATERGDRESTEAFF; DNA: TGTGCCACCGAGCGGGGGGACAGGGAGTCCACTGAAGCTTTCTTT